One sample yielded the 19 T cell receptor beta chains listed below, sequenced in a study of cytomegalovirus exposure and HLA in healthy donors. This PCR relied on a set of 60 Vbeta primers and 13 Jbeta primers. Clones were read by immunoSEQ multiplex PCR, and TCRdb kept only the in-frame ones, dropping some. The sample comprises around 88,000 clones, roughly 70% of which are singletons, and 1.8% rests with the top ten. The sample comprised PBMCs. These receptors were taken from a male donor in good health and CMV-seronegative.

The chain couples TRBV2 to TRBJ1-1; 12 positions agree with TRBD1. Germline assignment: CDR1 SNHLY and CDR2 FYNNEI. This CDR3 has 15 residues. J was trimmed by 7 bases and V by 10 bases; bases with no gene match: 13. CDR3 region: CATKWGGTGGSEAFF. The CDR3 nucleotides read TGTGCCACCAAGTGGGGGGGGACAGGGGGCAGTGAAGCTTTCTTT.

This clone was seen once. The V call is TRBV29-1, the J call TRBJ2-7, with 7 bases that match TRBD1. The trim removed 6 bases at V and 3 bases at J, leaving 14 bases unmatched. Germline CDR1 reads SQVTM; CDR2 reads ANQGSEA. The CDR3 covers 15 residues. The CDR3, as DNA: TGCAGCGTCTACCCGAGACAGGGTGGGTACTACGAGCAGTACTTC. Its protein product is CSVYPRQGGYYEQYF.

The V and J genes are TRBV7-3 and TRBJ2-3; TRBD2 might be the D (6 bases). Germline CDR1 and CDR2: SGHTA and FQGTGA. V was shortened by 6 bases and J by 0 bases, with 10 bases between the two germline ends. CDR3 size: 14 residues. CDR3 loop: CASSQSGSTDTQYF. The CDR3 DNA reads TGTGCCAGCAGTCAAAGCGGGAGCACAGATACGCAGTATTTT.

This clone came up once. The gene calls are TRBV7-2 and TRBJ1-2; 9 nucleotides agree with TRBD1. CDR1 SGHTA and CDR2 FQGNSA come from the germline V gene. This CDR3 is built from 14 residues. Trimming removed 5 bases from V and 8 bases from J; junction bases left unmatched: 9. CDR3 nucleotides: TGTGCCAGCAGCGCGTCGGGGACAGGGCTAGGCTACACCTTC. It codes for CASSASGTGLGYTF. Drawing the rest from reference TRBV7-2 and TRBJ1-2, the complete variable domain is GAGVSQSPSNKVTEKGKDVELRCDPISGHTALYWYRQSLGQGLEFLIYFQGNSAPDKSGLPSDRFSAERTGGSVSTLTIQRTQQEDSAVYLCASSASGTGLGYTFGSGTRLTVV.

The rearrangement joins TRBV28 to TRBJ2-7, with D maybe TRBD2 (5 bases). This CDR3 is built from 12 residues. V lost 3 bases and J lost 10, with 13 bases in between. In germline, CDR1 is MDHEN, CDR2 SYDVKM. The CDR3 loop reads CASSFNPRGQYF. The CDR3 nucleotides read TGTGCCAGCAGTTTCAACCCACGGGGTCAGTACTTC.

This clone was observed a handful of times. This chain links TRBV9 with TRBJ2-1; 10 bases map to TRBD2. V was clipped by 8 bases and J by 5 bases; unmatched bases: 4. CDR1 is SGDLS and CDR2 is YYNGEE in the germline V gene. This CDR3 spans 13 amino acids. CDR3 sequence: CASGLAVDNEQFF. CDR3 bases: TGTGCCAGTGGACTAGCGGTTGACAATGAGCAGTTCTTC.

The rearrangement joins TRBV2 to TRBJ2-1; 9 bases map to TRBD2. The CDR3 runs to 15 residues. V was clipped by 3 bases and J by 9 bases; unmatched bases: 9. Germline V gene data show CDR1 as SNHLY and CDR2 as FYNNEI. The CDR3 bases are TGTGCCAGCAGTGATTATCCTAGCGGGATACCTGAGCAGTTCTTC. Its translation: CASSDYPSGIPEQFF.

The CDR3, as DNA: TGTGCCAGCACCCAAGGTGGGACAGTGTCCTATGGCTACACCTTC. Translated, it gives CASTQGGTVSYGYTF. The chain joins TRBV6-5 to TRBJ1-2; TRBD1 agrees at 7 bases. This CDR3 contains 15 residues. V shed 7 bases, J shed 4 bases, and the junction held 12 bases outside the gene matches. Germline assignment: CDR1 MNHEY and CDR2 SVGAGI.

The CDR3 protein is CASSVGLAGVRNEQFF. In nucleotides, the CDR3 is TGTGCCAGCAGCGTAGGACTAGCGGGAGTACGCAATGAGCAGTTCTTC. The chain is built from TRBV5-6 and TRBJ2-1; 13 nucleotides match TRBD2. There are 16 residues in the CDR3. Trimming cost V 4 bases and J 6 bases; bases outside gene matches: 7. Germline V gene data show CDR1 as SGHDT and CDR2 as YYEEEE. The full variable domain, completed using reference TRBV5-6 and TRBJ2-1, is DAGVTQSPTHLIKTRGQQVTLRCSPKSGHDTVSWYQQALGQGPQFIFQYYEEEERQRGNFPDRFSGHQFPNYSSELNVNALLLGDSALYLCASSVGLAGVRNEQFFGPGTRLTVL.

This chain connects TRBV7-2 to TRBJ2-7; TRBD2 might be the D (6 bases). The V gene lost 5 bases and the J gene lost 4 bases, with 18 bases spanning the gap. CDR1 is SGHTA and CDR2 is FQGNSA in the germline V gene. The CDR3 consists of 15 residues. DNA for the CDR3: TGTGCCAGCAGCCCCCCCGCCAGGGCGGGATACGAGCAGTACTTC. Residues: CASSPPARAGYEQYF. The variable domain in full, with the rest retrieved from reference TRBV7-2 and TRBJ2-7, is GAGVSQSPSNKVTEKGKDVELRCDPISGHTALYWYRQSLGQGLEFLIYFQGNSAPDKSGLPSDRFSAERTGGSVSTLTIQRTQQEDSAVYLCASSPPARAGYEQYFGPGTRLTVT.

V and J are TRBV10-2 and TRBJ2-2, with 10 bases identical to TRBD1. The length of the CDR3 is 14 residues. Germline V gene sequence: CDR1 WSHSY, CDR2 SAAADI. Unmatched junction bases numbered 3, after V lost 8 bases and J lost 3 bases. The CDR3 sequence: CASSDRGDTGELFF. CDR3 DNA sequence: TGCGCCAGCTCGGACAGGGGGGACACCGGGGAGCTGTTTTTT.

The rearrangement uses TRBV5-1 and TRBJ1-1; weak D call: TRBD1 (6 bases). The V end was cut by 3 bases, the J end by 4 bases, with 13 bases between. CDR3 length: 14 residues. CDR1 is SGHRS, CDR2 YFSETQ, per germline. Here the CDR3 DNA reads TGCGCCAGCAGCTCAAGAGCGGGGGCCACTGAAGCTTTCTTT. As protein: CASSSRAGATEAFF.

The chain recombines TRBV9 with TRBJ2-1; TRBD2 agrees at 7 bases. J lost 10 bases, V lost 3 bases, and 13 bases had no gene match. The CDR3 extends over 15 amino acids. Germline CDR1 is SGDLS and CDR2 is YYNGEE. DNA of the CDR3: TGTGCCAGCAGCGAGACTTGGGGGGGGTCAGGGGAGCAGTTCTTC. This sequence encodes CASSETWGGSGEQFF.

J is TRBJ1-5 and V is TRBV4-2; D unresolved. CDR1 and CDR2 from the germline V gene are LGHNA and YNFKEQ. The CDR3 is 15 residues long. Trimming removed 1 base from V and 5 bases from J, with 12 bases in between. CDR3 region: CASSQALGFDQPQHF. The CDR3 nucleotides read TGTGCCAGCAGCCAAGCTTTGGGCTTCGATCAGCCCCAGCATTTT.

The chain uses TRBV5-1 and TRBJ2-3; possibly TRBD1 for D (5 bases). CDR3 length: 14 residues. Germline-derived CDR1 and CDR2 are SGHRS and YFSETQ. The ends were cut back, 2 bases at V and 2 bases at J, with 9 bases in the middle. The CDR3 sequence: CASSFGQVTDTQYF. CDR3 nucleotide sequence: TGCGCCAGCAGCTTCGGACAAGTCACAGATACGCAGTATTTT.

CDR3 protein: CAWSVRASGSDEDTQYF. Written as DNA, the CDR3 is TGTGCCTGGAGTGTACGGGCTAGCGGGAGCGATGAGGATACGCAGTATTTT. The rearrangement uses TRBV30 and TRBJ2-3; 10 bases map to TRBD2. The length of the CDR3 is 17 residues. The V segment lost 0 bases and the J segment 6 bases; nucleotides outside the gene matches: 12. CDR1 and CDR2 (germline): GTSNPN, SVGIG (reference sequence).

This sequence joins TRBV9 and TRBJ2-7; 7 bases are shared with TRBD2. The germline V gene has CDR1 SGDLS and CDR2 YYNGEE. V lost 0 bases to trimming and J lost 5 bases; unmatched junction nucleotides: 5. This CDR3 has 14 residues. The CDR3 DNA reads TGTGCCAGCAGCGTAGGCCGGGGGGAGGACGAGCAGTACTTC. It translates to CASSVGRGEDEQYF.

The chain joins TRBV9 to TRBJ2-2; TRBD1 might be the D (6 bases). Germline CDR1 SGDLS, CDR2 YYNGEE. This CDR3 region has 18 residues. V lost 4 bases and J 6 bases, leaving 25 bases between the germline ends. The CDR3 sequence is CASSPHTGGPNIPGELFF. The CDR3 coding sequence is TGTGCCAGCAGCCCCCACACTGGGGGCCCGAATATTCCCGGGGAGCTGTTTTTT.

The J gene is TRBJ1-4, the V gene TRBV28; the D is unclear. Germline V gives CDR1 MDHEN, CDR2 SYDVKM. V lost 6 bases, J lost 7 bases, and 15 bases lay in between. The CDR3 is 14 amino acids. CDR3 nucleotides: TGTGCCAGCAGCCCAACGGGTACTCGTGAAAAACTGTTTTTT. The encoded protein is CASSPTGTREKLFF.